This paragraph reports one T cell receptor (beta chain). The entry originates in a study of blood T cell repertoires in COVID-19. Across the study: Sources were T cells, B-cell-depleted T cells, or PBMCs; the material itself was cDNA or gDNA.

In the authors' methods: Reference gene primer amplification gave nucleated cell count estimates. The method was immunoSEQ multiplex PCR; TCRdb's version includes in-frame clones alone and lacks a portion of them. That table gives V, J and clone size, and the DNA gave D and trimming. The sample gives 300,000 to 400,000 clones, 70% to 90% of which show up once; around 8% is in the top ten. The TCR originated in a woman aged 45-65 years who had recovered from COVID-19. Sequencing used peripheral blood.

The CDR3 here is CASSASGGSGANVLTF. In nucleotides, the CDR3 is TGTGCCAGCAGCGCTTCAGGGGGCTCTGGGGCCAACGTCCTGACTTTC. J is TRBJ2-6 and V is TRBV9; 7 bases match TRBD1. The CDR3 is 16 residues long. CDR1 SGDLS and CDR2 YYNGEE come from the germline V gene. Trimming took 3 bases from V and 0 from J; bases not matched to a gene: 3.